These 10 T cell receptor beta chains came from one sample sequenced in a study of T cell responses to AZD1222 COVID-19 vaccine (dated by TCRdb to the early 2020s). The library was produced with the immunoSEQ multiplex PCR assay. This immuneACCESS table, as held by TCRdb, lists in-frame sequences with V and J called but not all clones. Of the missing ones, under half trace to an unresolved V gene in checked studies; the others have no known cause. The sample table holds some 170,000 clones, of which over 85% were seen once. The top ten hold about 2.8% of the sample. The time point label, as the study defines it: baseline before first vaccination. Sequenced material: peripheral blood, taken on day 0 of AZD1222 vaccination. The receptors originated from an adult in good health.

The chain links TRBV6-5 to TRBJ1-2; D remains unclear. The ends were cut back, 5 bases at V and 4 bases at J, with 14 bases in the middle. The CDR3 consists of 14 residues. Germline V CDR1 and CDR2: MNHEY, SVGAGI. CDR3 nucleotides: TGTGCCAGCAGTCCGACTGAGTTGGCCTATGGCTACACCTTC. Translating it yields CASSPTELAYGYTF.

This chain connects TRBV5-4 to TRBJ2-2; TRBD2 matches at 8 bases. V was pared by 5 bases and J by 0 bases, with 6 bases of the junction left unmatched. The germline V gene has CDR1 SGHNT and CDR2 YYREEE (reference sequence). CDR3 length: 16 residues. The CDR3 region is CASSLNSGANTGELFF. CDR3 coding DNA: TGTGCCAGCAGTCTGAATAGCGGGGCGAACACCGGGGAGCTGTTTTTT.

This clone came up a few times. The chain is built from TRBV7-9 and TRBJ2-7, with 11 bases lining up with TRBD1. The J segment lost 2 bases and the V segment lost 5 bases, leaving 5 bases of the junction unmatched. The CDR3 spans 15 residues. Germline CDR1 is SEHNR and CDR2 is FQNEAQ (reference sequence). Written as DNA, the CDR3 is TGTGCCAGCAGCCCGGGGACAGGGGGACCCTACGAGCAGTACTTC. This encodes CASSPGTGGPYEQYF. The complete variable domain, with remaining parts taken from reference TRBV7-9 and TRBJ2-7, reads DTGVSQNPRHKITKRGQNVTFRCDPISEHNRLYWYRQTLGQGPEFLTYFQNEAQLEKSRLLSDRFSAERPKGSFSTLEIQRTEQGDSAMYLCASSPGTGGPYEQYFGPGTRLTVT.

As regards this clone: The junction departs from the called germline gene at one end, perhaps through a read error. The chain links TRBV10-3 to TRBJ1-5; unclear D gene. This CDR3 spans 15 amino acids. The germline V gene encodes CDR1 ENHRY and CDR2 SYGVKD. This chain's CDR3 is CAISESAASTQPQHF. In DNA, the CDR3 is TGTGCCATCAGTGAGTCGGCCGCCAGCACTCAGCCCCAGCATTTT.

In DNA form, the CDR3 reads TGTGCCAGCAGTTTGGGGGAGTGGGTGGGAGTCACAGATACGCAGTATTTT. Protein sequence: CASSLGEWVGVTDTQYF. The J gene is TRBJ2-3, the V gene TRBV25-1; the D gene could be TRBD1 or TRBD2 (5 bases each). Germline loops: CDR1 MGHDK, CDR2 SYGVNS. The CDR3 is 17 residues long. Trimming cost V 5 bases and J 2 bases, with 20 bases left between them.

The chain uses TRBV5-1 and TRBJ2-7; D possibly uses TRBD1 or TRBD2 (5 bases each). Per germline, CDR1 SGHRS and CDR2 YFSETQ. The CDR3 extends over 14 amino acids. Trimming shortened V by 4 bases and J by 7 bases, and 18 bases separated the two germline ends. The CDR3 is CASSLSGGTGEQYF. DNA of the CDR3: TGCGCCAGCAGCCTCAGTGGGGGAACCGGGGAGCAGTACTTC.

CDR3 DNA sequence: TGCAGTGCTAGTCGTGCTAACTATGGCTACACCTTC. The encoded protein is CSASRANYGYTF. The V and J genes are TRBV20-1 and TRBJ1-2; D unresolved. The CDR3 runs 12 residues. Trimming took 3 bases from V and 0 from J, leaving 5 bases between them. From germline, CDR1 is DFQATT and CDR2 SNEGSKA (reference sequence).

As regards this clone: This same CDR3 is encoded by further DNA sequences in the sample. The rearrangement links TRBV5-1 to TRBJ1-1, with D possibly TRBD1 on 5 matching bases. Deletions cut 4 bases from V and 1 base from J, with 11 bases between. CDR3 length equals 14 residues. Germline V gene data show CDR1 as SGHRS and CDR2 as YFSETQ. CDR3 residues: CASSGGGANTEAFF. CDR3 sequence (DNA): TGCGCCAGCAGCGGGGGAGGGGCGAACACTGAAGCTTTCTTT.

The count of this clone is one. Written as DNA, the CDR3 is TGCAGTGCCGGACTAGGGGATGAGCAGTTCTTC. Translation gives CSAGLGDEQFF. The rearrangement joins TRBV20-1 to TRBJ2-1, with 7 bases fitting TRBD2. After removal of 6 bases from V and 8 bases from J, the junction contained 4 bases not matched to a gene. There are 11 residues in the CDR3. Germline loops: CDR1 DFQATT, CDR2 SNEGSKA (reference sequence).

The rearrangement joins TRBV18 to TRBJ1-3; tentatively, D is TRBD1 (5 bases). V dropped 3 bases and J dropped 0 bases, with 12 bases sitting between them. The CDR3 spans 16 residues. Looked up from germline, CDR1 is KGHSH and CDR2 is LQKENI. CDR3 protein: CASSPGLFNSGNTIYF. CDR3 DNA sequence: TGTGCCAGCTCACCGGGACTGTTTAACTCTGGAAACACCATATATTTT.